Reported below is one T cell receptor (beta chain). This clonotype was detected only a few times. Its antigen specificity is not known. No base quality values were provided; no much bigger clone lies one nucleotide off. The sample belongs to a study of T-cell memory formation after mild COVID-19 (dated by TCRdb to 2020 to 2023). As for the study more broadly: TCR sequence clusters from the two donors were largely donor specific. In a couple of donors, T-cell clones that expanded and contracted after mild COVID-19 were tracked by sequencing TCRalpha and TCRbeta repertoires over time. Two young, previously healthy adult volunteers, one female and one male, were included in the cohort.

Points the paper makes about the study in general: SARS-CoV-2 specificity was not confirmed for the second-wave clones peaking on day 37. Balanced CD4/CD8 phenotypes were observed for clones contracting from day 15 to 85, whereas a bias towards CD4+ was observed for a second wave of clones expanding from day 15 to 37. Some responding clones were found in pre-infection memory, which suggests that pre-existing cross-reactive memory T cells took part in the SARS-CoV-2 response. The study included only a couple of mild cases, and larger cohorts that include severe cases with pre-infection samples were judged to be necessary. Contracting CD4+ clones were found mainly in CM and EM memory subsets, while CD8+ clones were enriched in EMRA.

Reads for this sample came from an Illumina NovaSeq 6000. cDNA libraries for TCRalpha and TCRbeta were prepared by 5'RACE using constant-segment primers, with sample barcodes and unique molecular identifiers added. Trizol reagent was used to extract RNA from every sample. Libraries were amplified in two PCR steps, with a second sample barcode and Illumina TruSeq adapters added in the second step. The libraries were sequenced on an Illumina NovaSeq using 2 x 150 bp paired-end reads. Per the source publication's procedure: The reads were demultiplexed and collapsed into UMI-guided consensus sequences using migec v1.2.7. With mixcr v2.1.11, UMI consensuses were aligned to TRA and TRB V and J templates and assembled into clonotypes. Clonotypes were classified as expanded or contracted when called significant by both edgeR and NoisET, with noise models trained on biological replicates. For edgeR calls, the thresholds were a false discovery rate-adjusted p below 0.01 and a log2 fold-change of 1. As an exploratory analysis of dynamics, max-normalized trajectories of the 1000 most abundant clonotypes were examined with PCA combined with hierarchical clustering. Separately sequenced CD4+ and CD8+ repertoires were used to assign a CD4 or CD8 phenotype to each responding clone. In TCRdb, the public reads were trimmed at Q25 with fastp and aligned with MiXCR, with productive beta chains retained. Each CDR3 protein gets just one entry, which takes the most common genes and DNA from the rows behind it. TCRdb's processing, not the study's, gives the V and J calls here. This sample gives 150,000 or so distinct CDR3 sequences in total; under 30% of them show up just once. The ten largest clones take up approximately 25% of the sample.

Ficoll-Paque density gradient centrifugation was the method used to isolate PBMCs. This receptor was identified in an adult woman who had mild COVID-19 (a few samples of this study predate the infection). The sample titles of this study are shuffled in the database, so cell type and time point are left out; the donor was told from shared clones. The specimen sequenced was PBMCs or a T cell subset sorted from them (not recorded which).

The nucleotides are TGTGCCAGCAGCCAAGATCGACTAAGCTCTGGAAACACCATATATTTT. Translated, this gives CASSQDRLSSGNTIYF. This chain is built from TRBV4-2 and TRBJ1-3; a confident D gene designation cannot be given. Reading the germline V gene gives CDR1 LGHNA and CDR2 YNFKEQ. The CDR3 has 16 amino acids, counting the end cysteine and phenylalanine. The kept DNA is CDR3 alone, 48 bases in frame from the first base. Deletion took 0 bases off V and 0 bases off J, with a span of 9 bases between the germline ends.